This TCR beta chain was documented in a study of T cell repertoires in cytomegalovirus infection (dated by TCRdb to 2018 to 2020). Study-wide context: The HLA type of each donor mattered for the analysis, because public TCR beta signatures pointed to carriage of CMV infection along with the matching HLA type. Paper-wide results and their limitations: In both this cohort and an independent roughly 350-donor cohort, the cumulative frequency of public TCR beta family members distinguished carriers of CMV infection plus the relevant HLA type. The ex vivo response was dominated by HLA-C-restricted CMV-specific TCR beta clonotypes, which also provided the single most frequent clonotype in two of eight donors.

The instrument given in TCRdb is Illumina HiSeq 1500. The raw public reads went through TCRdb reprocessing: fastp at Q25, MiXCR clone calling, in-frame beta chains kept. Rows matching on CDR3 protein sequence are summarized as one entry with the most common DNA and genes. Recorded for this sample are some 680,000 distinct CDR3 sequences; 35% of them occurred a single time. The ten largest clonotypes hold 2.8% of the sample. A note on this clonotype: The antigen it recognizes is unknown. The record has no base qualities; no much larger clone is one base away.

Material: PBMCs. The sequence was obtained from a human donor in good health (CMV status not recorded). Some clones in this sample may be carry-over from other donors' samples.

The nucleotides are TGTGCCACCAGTGTCCAAGGGTTATCTGACCCCGGGGAGCTGTTTTTT. Its product reads: CATSVQGLSDPGELFF. Recombination joined TRBV24-1 with TRBJ2-2, with the D segment identity uncertain. The CDR3 numbers 16 residues from cysteine through phenylalanine. Left in the record is the CDR3 DNA by itself, 48 bases read in frame from the first base. V is clipped by 5 bases and J by 6 bases, and the sequence between their germline boundaries is 18 bases long. The germline V gene gives CDR1 as KGHDR and CDR2 as SFDVKD.